The present T cell receptor (beta chain) was sequenced within a study of blood T cell repertoires in COVID-19. Study details: The analysed material was cDNA or gDNA that came from T cells, B-cell-depleted T cells, or PBMCs.

This CDR3 has 17 amino acids. Germline V gene data show CDR1 as SGDLS and CDR2 as YYNGEE. Losses at the gene ends were 0 bases for V and 0 bases for J; bases not matched to a gene: 0. The method was immunoSEQ multiplex PCR; TCRdb's version includes in-frame clones alone and lacks a portion of them. The sample includes 200,000 or so clones, about 80% of them seen just once. The chain couples TRBV9 to TRBJ2-4, with 13 bases that match TRBD2. Sequencing was done on a sample of PBMCs or T cells enriched from blood (not recorded which). The sequence was collected from a man in his forties who had recovered from COVID-19. CDR3 sequence: CASSVGLAGGAKNIQYF. In DNA, the CDR3 is TGTGCCAGCAGCGTAGGACTAGCGGGGGGAGCCAAAAACATTCAGTACTTC.